These 29 T cell receptor beta chains share one sample of origin, sequenced in a study of blood T cell repertoires in COVID-19. Produced via immunoSEQ multiplex PCR; TCRdb's table is partial and in-frame only. The table shows under 200,000 clones, with about 86% occurring only once. Material: peripheral blood. The source of these receptors is an older woman with acute or convalescent COVID-19.

The chain recombines TRBV24-1 with TRBJ2-1; tentative D call: TRBD2 (5 bases). Germline CDR1 and CDR2: KGHDR and SFDVKD. Deletions cut 6 bases from V and 6 bases from J, with 17 bases between. The CDR3 consists of 15 residues. CDR3 nucleotides: TGTGCCACCAGTCCACCAGCGGCTAGCAGCAATGAGCAGTTCTTC. Protein product: CATSPPAASSNEQFF.

J is TRBJ1-6 and V is TRBV3-1 (or the pseudogene TRBV3-2); TRBD1 aligns across 7 bases. Germline V gives CDR1 LGHDT, CDR2 YNNKEL (reference sequence). V was pared by 7 bases and J by 10 bases, with 7 bases of the junction left unmatched. There are 13 residues in the CDR3. The DNA of the CDR3 is TGTGCCAGCACCCAGGGGGGAAGGTCACCCCTCCACTTT. Translating gives CASTQGGRSPLHF.

CDR3 DNA: TGCGCCAGCAGTAAGGACAGGGGTGGATATGGCTACACCTTC. This sequence encodes CASSKDRGGYGYTF. This sequence joins TRBV5-1 and TRBJ1-2; 9 bases match TRBD1. J lost 5 bases, V lost 5 bases, and 7 bases had no gene match. The germline V gene encodes CDR1 SGHRS and CDR2 YFSETQ. CDR3 size: 14 residues.

The chain recombines TRBV7-2 with TRBJ2-4, with 12 positions matching TRBD2. With V trimmed by 3 bases and J by 8 bases, 8 bases remained unmatched. The CDR3 has 16 residues. Looked up from germline, CDR1 is SGHTA and CDR2 is FQGNSA. The CDR3 sequence: CASSLRLAGGPDIQYF. The CDR3 coding sequence is TGTGCCAGCAGCTTGAGGCTAGCGGGAGGGCCGGACATTCAGTACTTC.

The rearrangement joins TRBV20-1 to TRBJ1-5, with 8 bases fitting TRBD1. Unmatched junction bases numbered 6, after V lost 6 bases and J lost 5 bases. The CDR3 sequence is 13 residues long. Germline CDR1 reads DFQATT; CDR2 reads SNEGSKA (reference sequence). This CDR3 reads CSASQGADQPQHF. The CDR3 nucleotides read TGCAGTGCCAGTCAGGGGGCGGATCAGCCCCAGCATTTT.

The V gene is TRBV5-1, the J gene TRBJ1-3; a possible D gene is TRBD1 (6 bases). Germline V gives CDR1 SGHRS, CDR2 YFSETQ. The CDR3 loop spans 14 amino acids. The ends were cut back, 2 bases at V and 3 bases at J, with 9 bases in the middle. The CDR3 bases are TGCGCCAGCAGCTTCAGGGGAGATGGAAACACCATATATTTT. Translation gives CASSFRGDGNTIYF.

The DNA of the CDR3 is TGTGCCAGCAGCTACCCACCGAGAGGGTCAGAACAGCCCCAGCATTTT. Encoded protein: CASSYPPRGSEQPQHF. The rearrangement uses TRBV6-5 and TRBJ1-5; D is unresolved. This CDR3 has 16 residues. Germline V gene lookup returns CDR1 MNHEY and CDR2 SVGAGI. Deletions cut 6 bases from V and 7 bases from J, with 22 bases between.

V is TRBV15 and J is TRBJ2-5, with D uncertain. The V end lost 0 bases, the J end lost 5 bases, and 13 bases lay between the germline ends. This CDR3 spans 15 amino acids. Germline CDR1 is LNHNV and CDR2 is YYDKDF (reference sequence). The CDR3 bases are TGTGCCACCAGCAGAGAAGGTCAGGTGGTGGAGACCCAGTACTTC. Its translation is CATSREGQVVETQYF.

This clone was recorded a few times. The rearrangement uses TRBV7-8 and TRBJ1-5; 9 bases match TRBD1. V shed 4 bases, J shed 4 bases, and the junction held 5 bases outside the gene matches. The CDR3 spans 15 residues. Germline V gene lookup returns CDR1 SGHVS and CDR2 FQNEAQ. CDR3 DNA: TGTGCCAGCAGCTCCGGGACAGGGCGGAATCAGCCCCAGCATTTT. Residues: CASSSGTGRNQPQHF. The variable domain in full, completed from reference TRBV7-8 and TRBJ1-5, reads GAGVSQSPRYKVAKRGQDVALRCDPISGHVSLFWYQQALGQGPEFLTYFQNEAQLDKSGLPSDRFFAERPEGSVSTLKIQRTQQEDSAVYLCASSSGTGRNQPQHFGDGTRLSIL.

The chain uses TRBV7-6 and TRBJ1-5, with D possibly TRBD1 on 6 matching bases. This CDR3 has 16 amino acids. The V gene's germline CDR1 is SGHVS and CDR2 FNYEAQ. V dropped 2 bases and J dropped 4 bases, with 15 bases sitting between them. CDR3 sequence: CASSLLGGLGNQPQHF. The DNA of the CDR3 is TGTGCCAGCAGCTTATTGGGGGGGCTGGGAAATCAGCCCCAGCATTTT.

The gene calls are TRBV5-1 and TRBJ1-4; maybe TRBD1 (5 bases). The ends were cut back, 4 bases at V and 0 bases at J, with 22 bases in the middle. Per germline, CDR1 SGHRS and CDR2 YFSETQ. The CDR3 consists of 19 residues. CDR3 in DNA: TGCGCCAGCAGCGCCCCCTCAGGGCCGGGAGATGCAACTAATGAAAAACTGTTTTTT. Amino acids: CASSAPSGPGDATNEKLFF.

The chain recombines TRBV11-2 with TRBJ1-1; D is uncertain. V was pared by 0 bases and J by 0 bases, with 11 bases between. The CDR3 loop spans 16 amino acids. Germline V gene lookup returns CDR1 SGHAT and CDR2 FQNNGV. Here the CDR3 reads CASSLDQYGMNTEAFF. CDR3 DNA sequence: TGTGCCAGCAGCTTAGATCAATACGGGATGAACACTGAAGCTTTCTTT.

The rearrangement joins TRBV18 to TRBJ1-2, with a possible D match to TRBD1 (6 bases). The CDR3 spans 15 residues. V was shortened by 3 bases and J by 1 base, with 12 bases between the two germline ends. The germline V gene has CDR1 KGHSH and CDR2 LQKENI. The CDR3 here is CASSPPTGLNYGYTF. The DNA of the CDR3 is TGTGCCAGCTCACCTCCGACAGGCCTTAACTATGGCTACACCTTC.

This chain connects TRBV18 to TRBJ2-7; possible D gene TRBD2, 5 bases. The CDR3 spans 14 residues. The V end was cut by 3 bases, the J end by 5 bases, with 14 bases between. Germline CDR1 KGHSH, CDR2 LQKENI. In DNA, the CDR3 is TGTGCCAGCTCACCCCAACGGGGTGAGAACGAGCAGTACTTC. Encoded protein: CASSPQRGENEQYF.

In this sample, this clone turned up once. The chain has TRBV7-8 and TRBJ2-1; 7 nucleotides align to TRBD2. Germline V gives CDR1 SGHVS, CDR2 FQNEAQ. This CDR3 comprises 15 residues. Trimming removed 2 bases from V and 5 bases from J; junction bases left unmatched: 6. CDR3 DNA sequence: TGTGCCAGCAGCTTATCGCACGGGACTAACAATGAGCAGTTCTTC. This gives the protein CASSLSHGTNNEQFF.

The gene calls are TRBV27 and TRBJ2-1; weak D call: TRBD2 (5 bases). V was shortened by 1 base and J by 6 bases, with 13 bases between the two germline ends. The CDR3 runs 15 residues. CDR1 MNHEY and CDR2 SMNVEV come from the germline V gene (reference sequence). CDR3 amino acids: CASSLLGSPTNEQFF. CDR3 DNA: TGTGCCAGCAGTTTATTAGGGAGCCCGACCAATGAGCAGTTCTTC.

V usage is TRBV19 and J usage is TRBJ2-1; 9 nucleotides align to TRBD1. With V trimmed by 7 bases and J by 1 base, 5 bases remained unmatched. The CDR3 is 15 residues long. Germline CDR1 reads LNHDA; CDR2 reads SQIVND (reference sequence). The CDR3 DNA sequence: TGTGCCAGTACCCTGGACAGGGGTTCCTACAATGAGCAGTTCTTC. Residues: CASTLDRGSYNEQFF.

Comments on this clone: The sample holds other DNA sequences that translate to the same CDR3. V usage is TRBV24-1 and J usage is TRBJ1-1, with 9 bases aligning to TRBD1. Unmatched junction bases numbered 5, after V lost 9 bases and J lost 1 base. The CDR3 sequence is 14 residues long. The germline V gene has CDR1 KGHDR and CDR2 SFDVKD. CDR3 nucleotides: TGTGCCACCCAACCGGGACAGGGGAACACTGAAGCTTTCTTT. Protein: CATQPGQGNTEAFF.

The chain couples TRBV4-3 to TRBJ1-5, with TRBD1 matching over 7 bases. This CDR3 region has 14 residues. The V gene end was trimmed by 2 bases and the J gene end by 6 bases; junction bases not matched to a gene: 4. Germline V gives CDR1 LGHNA, CDR2 YSLEER. The DNA of the CDR3 is TGCGCCAGCAGCCAAATGACAGGGACTCAGCCCCAGCATTTT. Its translation is CASSQMTGTQPQHF.

This clone appeared a few times. This chain links TRBV28 with TRBJ2-6; D gene uncertain. Germline V gene data show CDR1 as MDHEN and CDR2 as SYDVKM. V was clipped by 5 bases and J by 1 base, with 9 bases between them. The CDR3 has 15 residues. Here the CDR3 DNA reads TGTGCCAGCAGTGAGAACTTTTCTGGGGCCAACGTCCTGACTTTC. Amino acid sequence: CASSENFSGANVLTF.

The rearrangement joins TRBV18 to TRBJ2-7; 7 bases fit TRBD2. The CDR3 runs to 16 residues. Trimming took 3 bases from V and 2 from J; bases not matched to a gene: 10. The V gene's germline CDR1 is KGHSH and CDR2 LQKENI. This CDR3 is CASSPGLGLITYEQYF. The CDR3 DNA follows: TGTGCCAGCTCACCCGGACTAGGGCTGATCACCTACGAGCAGTACTTC.

The V gene is TRBV7-2, the J gene TRBJ2-7; the D gene is possibly TRBD2 (6 bases). This CDR3 has 14 residues. CDR1 is SGHTA, CDR2 FQGNSA, per germline. V dropped 1 base and J dropped 7 bases, with 14 bases sitting between them. The CDR3 region has the DNA TGTGCCAGCAGCTTAGGGGGACTGCCGTGGGAGCAGTACTTC. Translating gives CASSLGGLPWEQYF.

CDR3 in DNA: TGTGCCATCAGTGACCCGGGAGGAGATTCGACTAACTATGGCTACACCTTC. As protein: CAISDPGGDSTNYGYTF. The chain uses TRBV10-3 and TRBJ1-2; D uncertain. Between the trimmed V and J ends, which lost 3 bases and 0 bases, there was a span of 17 bases. The CDR3 loop spans 17 amino acids. Looked up from germline, CDR1 is ENHRY and CDR2 is SYGVKD.

The rearrangement links TRBV9 to TRBJ2-2; 9 nucleotides agree with TRBD2. This CDR3 contains 16 residues. Per germline, CDR1 SGDLS and CDR2 YYNGEE. Trimming removed 3 bases from V and 1 base from J; junction bases left unmatched: 4. This CDR3 is CASSARLAVNTGELFF. CDR3 DNA sequence: TGTGCCAGCAGCGCTAGACTAGCGGTGAACACCGGGGAGCTGTTTTTT.

The CDR3 nucleotides read TGTGCCAGCAGCCGGGTAACGACTGAAGCTTTCTTT. The encoded protein is CASSRVTTEAFF. The chain carries TRBV7-9 and TRBJ1-1, with D hard to call. The germline gives CDR1 SEHNR, CDR2 FQNEAQ (reference sequence). The CDR3 extends over 12 amino acids. The V end lost 5 bases, the J end lost 5 bases, and 9 bases lay between the germline ends.

V and J are TRBV15 and TRBJ1-4, with D possibly TRBD1 on 6 matching bases. Trimming shortened V by 1 base and J by 8 bases, and 11 bases separated the two germline ends. Germline loops: CDR1 LNHNV, CDR2 YYDKDF (reference sequence). This CDR3 spans 14 amino acids. The CDR3: CATSRGQVREKLFF. The CDR3 coding sequence is TGTGCCACCAGCAGAGGACAGGTACGGGAAAAACTGTTTTTT.

This clone was detected only a few times. The V call is TRBV10-3, the J call TRBJ1-5; 8 bases are a match to TRBD1. CDR3 length equals 16 residues. Germline lookup yields CDR1 ENHRY and CDR2 SYGVKD. V shed 0 bases and J 2 bases; nucleotides not matched to a gene: 3. CDR3 amino acids: CAISESPTGGNQPQHF. In nucleotides, the CDR3 is TGTGCCATCAGTGAGTCTCCGACAGGGGGCAATCAGCCCCAGCATTTT.

The count of this clone is one. This rearrangement joins TRBV5-1 to TRBJ1-1; D is perhaps TRBD1 (5 bases). Germline V gives CDR1 SGHRS, CDR2 YFSETQ. V lost 2 bases to trimming and J lost 3 bases, with 14 bases between them. This CDR3 comprises 15 residues. CDR3 sequence: CASSFQTGGDTEAFF. CDR3 bases: TGCGCCAGCAGCTTTCAGACGGGAGGGGACACTGAAGCTTTCTTT.

There are a few counts of this clone. The J gene is TRBJ1-1, the V gene TRBV5-1; D unresolved. Germline lookup yields CDR1 SGHRS and CDR2 YFSETQ. V lost 6 bases and J 4 bases, leaving 10 bases between the germline ends. The CDR3 runs 12 residues. CDR3 DNA sequence: TGCGCCAGCAAGGGAGGGAGCACTGAAGCTTTCTTT. Translation: CASKGGSTEAFF.